The entry that follows covers one T cell receptor (beta chain) sequence. Its specificity is unknown. The data were taken from a study of vaccination effects on CD4 cells after COVID-19. Study overall: A couple of convalescent pre-vaccine samples were taken 142 and 148 days post-diagnosis. Study-level results: Vaccine- and infection-induced clones showed marked clonal contraction late following vaccination.

This table comes from immunoSEQ multiplex PCR, and its TCRdb copy is limited to in-frame clones, with some not included. The table shows around 49,000 clones, with approximately 70% occurring only once. Sequencing followed a ViraFEST assay step that expanded antigen-specific CD4+ T cells with viral peptide pools. The culture ran for 10 days, and then CD4+ T cells were isolated. By PCR, the person was confirmed to have had SARS-CoV-2 infection between March and December 2020. Wells of roughly 1.9 million PBMC each were grown with about 9.3 IU/ml IL-2 and 9.5 to 10 ug/ml peptides. Cultures received IL-2 medium that replaced half the medium on days 3 and 7. This specimen was CD4+ T cells from PBMCs cultured with a peptide pool, taken before COVID-19 vaccination. The TCR was taken from a human donor who had a prior SARS-CoV-2 infection.

CDR3 residues: CASSFGETQYF. CDR3 nucleotide sequence: TGTGCCAGCAGTTTTGGGGAGACCCAGTACTTC. This chain uses TRBV12-3 or TRBV12-4 with TRBJ2-5; D gene ambiguous. The V end lost 3 bases, the J end lost 5 bases, and 4 bases lay between the germline ends. The CDR3 spans 11 residues.